These 15 T cell receptor beta chains were all obtained from the same sample, sequenced in a study of patients with pleural tuberculosis. One entry per CDR3 protein, called by TCRdb with MiXCR from the reads. The data show 29,000 or so distinct CDR3 sequences, roughly 18% seen once. Specimen: peripheral blood. The receptors shown here come from a human donor with pleural tuberculosis.

This clonotype appeared many times. CDR3 amino acids: CASSPDWLMNTEAFF. The CDR3 nucleotides read TGTGCCAGCTCACCTGATTGGTTAATGAACACTGAAGCTTTCTTT. The chain joins TRBV18 to TRBJ1-1; D call uncertain. The CDR3 spans 15 residues. V lost 3 bases to trimming and J lost 0 bases, with 11 bases between them. CDR1 and CDR2 (germline): KGHSH, LQKENI. The full variable domain, rest sourced from reference TRBV18 and TRBJ1-1, is NAGVMQNPRHLVRRRGQEARLRCSPMKGHSHVYWYRQLPEEGLKFMVYLQKENIIDESGMPKERFSAEFPKEGPSILRIQQVVRGDSAAYFCASSPDWLMNTEAFFGQGTRLTVV.

At least ten counts were recorded for this clonotype. The rearrangement links TRBV9 to TRBJ2-3, with D hard to call. The CDR3 spans 15 residues. Germline-derived CDR1 and CDR2 are SGDLS and YYNGEE. Between the trimmed V and J ends, which lost 0 bases and 0 bases, there was a span of 8 bases. DNA of the CDR3: TGTGCCAGCAGCGTAGGTCCAACTAGCACAGATACGCAGTATTTT. Its protein is CASSVGPTSTDTQYF. Looking up the rest from reference TRBV9 and TRBJ2-3 gives the full variable domain: DSGVTQTPKHLITATGQRVTLRCSPRSGDLSVYWYQQSLDQGLQFLIQYYNGEERAKGNILERFSAQQFPDLHSELNLSSLELGDSALYFCASSVGPTSTDTQYFGPGTRLTVL.

This clonotype was found a few times. V usage is TRBV5-1 and J usage is TRBJ2-7; D uncertain. The CDR3 totals 13 residues. From germline, CDR1 is SGHRS and CDR2 YFSETQ. The ends were cut back, 6 bases at V and 0 bases at J, with 10 bases in the middle. In DNA, the CDR3 is TGCGCCAGCAACTACGGAAGCTCCTACGAGCAGTACTTC. Protein: CASNYGSSYEQYF.

The chain uses TRBV27 and TRBJ1-1; tentative D call: TRBD1 (5 bases). Deletions cut 5 bases from V and 11 bases from J, with 15 bases between. Germline assignment: CDR1 MNHEY and CDR2 SMNVEV (reference sequence). The CDR3 is 12 amino acids. Here the CDR3 DNA reads TGTGCCAGCAGTGCCCGAACAGGAGCGGCTTTCTTT. It encodes CASSARTGAAFF.

This clonotype was seen at least ten times. The V gene is TRBV11-2, the J gene TRBJ1-4; D gene ambiguous. This CDR3 spans 14 amino acids. The V end lost 5 bases, the J end lost 8 bases, and 15 bases lay between the germline ends. Germline CDR1 is SGHAT and CDR2 is FQNNGV. The CDR3 region is CASSRLTEEEKLFF. The DNA for the CDR3 is TGTGCCAGCAGCCGTCTAACAGAAGAAGAAAAACTGTTTTTT. The complete variable domain, with remaining parts taken from reference TRBV11-2 and TRBJ1-4, reads EAGVAQSPRYKIIEKRQSVAFWCNPISGHATLYWYQQILGQGPKLLIQFQNNGVVDDSQLPKDRFSAERLKGVDSTLKIQPAKLEDSAVYLCASSRLTEEEKLFFGSGTQLSVL.

This clonotype was observed at least ten times. The rearrangement uses TRBV28 and TRBJ1-5; D is ambiguous. Germline CDR1 reads MDHEN; CDR2 reads SYDVKM. This CDR3 contains 15 residues. Trimming pared 6 bases from V and 0 bases from J, leaving 12 bases between. The CDR3 protein is CASRIDGYSNQPQHF. The CDR3 DNA reads TGTGCCAGCAGAATAGACGGCTATAGCAATCAGCCCCAGCATTTT.

This clonotype came up many times. This chain links TRBV19 with TRBJ2-2; 7 bases match TRBD2. The CDR3 is 15 residues long. The V gene's germline CDR1 is LNHDA and CDR2 SQIVND (reference sequence). J was trimmed by 6 bases and V by 6 bases; bases with no gene match: 10. Here the CDR3 reads CASSNTAGVAGELFF. The DNA for the CDR3 is TGTGCCAGTAGCAACACCGCGGGAGTTGCCGGGGAGCTGTTTTTT.

In its sample, this clonotype was seen many times. CDR3 nucleotides: TGTGCCAGCAGCTTCAATCAAGAGACCCAGTACTTC. Amino acid sequence: CASSFNQETQYF. The chain has TRBV7-3 and TRBJ2-5; D gene ambiguous. CDR3 length: 12 amino acids. Per the germline V gene, CDR1 is SGHTA and CDR2 is FQGTGA. V gave up 3 bases and J gave up 2 bases, with 4 bases separating them.

This clonotype occurred many times. This chain links TRBV12-3 or TRBV12-4 with TRBJ1-5, with a possible D match to TRBD1 (6 bases). This CDR3 contains 13 residues. Trimming shortened V by 4 bases and J by 3 bases, and 7 bases separated the two germline ends. DNA of the CDR3: TGTGCCAGCAGTTGGACAGCCAATCAGCCCCAGCATTTT. This codes for CASSWTANQPQHF.

This clonotype was detected ten times or more. The rearrangement joins TRBV12-3 or TRBV12-4 to TRBJ2-1, with TRBD1 matching over 10 bases. Unmatched junction bases numbered 5, after V lost 6 bases and J lost 9 bases. This CDR3 comprises 13 residues. The CDR3 region is CASRWDRGGEQFF. CDR3 DNA: TGTGCCAGCAGATGGGACAGGGGAGGTGAGCAGTTCTTC.

Points on this clonotype: Germline is not matched at one junction end, which may reflect a read error. This chain joins TRBV2 and TRBJ2-3, with TRBD2 matching over 13 bases. Germline assignment: CDR1 SNHLY and CDR2 FYNNEI. The CDR3 has 17 residues. CDR3 DNA sequence: TGTGCCAGCAGTCTGGGACTAGCGGGGACTAGCACAGATGCGCAATATTTT. Its protein is CASSLGLAGTSTDAQYF.

This clonotype came up many times. The chain has TRBV15 and TRBJ1-1; a possible D gene is TRBD1 (5 bases). The CDR3 length is 15 residues. CDR1 and CDR2 from the germline V gene are LNHNV and YYDKDF (reference sequence). The germline V and J ends were trimmed by 3 bases and 2 bases, with 13 bases remaining between them. This chain's CDR3 is CATSRIGGGNTEAFF. DNA of the CDR3: TGTGCCACCAGCAGGATCGGGGGAGGTAACACTGAAGCTTTCTTT. Together with reference TRBV15 and TRBJ1-1, the CDR3 gives the full variable domain: DAMVIQNPRYQVTQFGKPVTLSCSQTLNHNVMYWYQQKSSQAPKLLFHYYDKDFNNEADTPDNFQSRRPNTSFCFLDIRSPGLGDTAMYLCATSRIGGGNTEAFFGQGTRLTVV.

This clonotype occurred many times. The chain recombines TRBV29-1 with TRBJ2-2; perhaps TRBD2 as D (5 bases). The CDR3 runs to 13 residues. Trimming removed 8 bases from V and 4 bases from J, with 14 bases in between. Germline CDR1 SQVTM, CDR2 ANQGSEA. This CDR3 is CSYISGSTGELFF. The CDR3 nucleotides read TGCAGCTACATTTCGGGATCCACCGGGGAGCTGTTTTTT.

This clonotype was counted many times. V is TRBV27 and J is TRBJ2-7; possibly TRBD2 for D (6 bases). Per the germline V gene, CDR1 is MNHEY and CDR2 is SMNVEV (reference sequence). The CDR3 sequence is 16 residues long. V dropped 7 bases and J dropped 1 base, with 20 bases sitting between them. Written as DNA, the CDR3 is TGTGCCAGCATTTCCCGGGGAGGACTCCTTTCCTACGAGCAGTACTTC. Translated: CASISRGGLLSYEQYF.

This clonotype was recorded only once. The rearrangement joins TRBV6-4 to TRBJ1-2, with D possibly being TRBD1 (5 bases). The CDR3 loop spans 14 amino acids. Deletions cut 5 bases from V and 4 bases from J, with 14 bases between. From germline, CDR1 is MRHNA and CDR2 SNTAGT. The CDR3 spells CASSQGLTGYGYTF. CDR3 in DNA: TGTGCCAGCAGTCAGGGACTCACGGGCTATGGCTACACCTTC.